This T cell receptor (beta chain) was recorded in a study of long-term antiretroviral therapy in people with HIV. Trimming took 6 bases from V and 0 from J; bases not matched to a gene: 6. CDR3 length: 15 amino acids. Germline V CDR1 and CDR2: SQVTM, ANQGSEA. Sequencing relied on immunoSEQ assay v3.0, run at survey level. The repertoire was sequenced with immunoSEQ multiplex PCR; TCRdb's copy has only in-frame clones and lacks some. Of around 20,000 clones listed, approximately 80% are singletons. The sequence was collected from a man younger than 30 with HIV. The chain employs TRBV29-1 and TRBJ2-2, with TRBD2 matching 8 bases. Here the sequenced sample was unsorted PBMCs, taken 0.5 years after starting antiretroviral therapy. CDR3 sequence: CSVHSGAANTGELFF. The CDR3 nucleotides read TGCAGCGTCCATAGCGGGGCCGCGAACACCGGGGAGCTGTTTTTT.